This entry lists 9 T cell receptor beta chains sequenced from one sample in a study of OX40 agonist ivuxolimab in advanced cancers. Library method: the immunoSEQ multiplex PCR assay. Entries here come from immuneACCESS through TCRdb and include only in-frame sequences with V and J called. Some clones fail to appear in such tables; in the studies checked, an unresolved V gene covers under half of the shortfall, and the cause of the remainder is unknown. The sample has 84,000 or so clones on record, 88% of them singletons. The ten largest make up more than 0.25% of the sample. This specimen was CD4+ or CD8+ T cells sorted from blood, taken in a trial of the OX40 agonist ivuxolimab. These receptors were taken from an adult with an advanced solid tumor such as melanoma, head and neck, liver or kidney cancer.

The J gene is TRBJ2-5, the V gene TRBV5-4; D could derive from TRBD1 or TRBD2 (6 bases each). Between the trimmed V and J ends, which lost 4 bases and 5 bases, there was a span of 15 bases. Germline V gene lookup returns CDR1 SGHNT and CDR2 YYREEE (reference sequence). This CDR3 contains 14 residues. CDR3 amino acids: CASSPNGGRETQYF. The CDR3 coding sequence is TGTGCCAGCAGCCCCAACGGGGGCAGGGAGACCCAGTACTTC.

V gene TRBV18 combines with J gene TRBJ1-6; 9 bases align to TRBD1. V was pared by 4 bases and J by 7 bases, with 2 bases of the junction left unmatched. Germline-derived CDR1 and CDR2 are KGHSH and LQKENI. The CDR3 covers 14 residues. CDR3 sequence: CASSQDRGNSPLHF. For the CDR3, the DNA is TGTGCCAGCTCACAGGACAGGGGCAATTCACCCCTCCACTTT.

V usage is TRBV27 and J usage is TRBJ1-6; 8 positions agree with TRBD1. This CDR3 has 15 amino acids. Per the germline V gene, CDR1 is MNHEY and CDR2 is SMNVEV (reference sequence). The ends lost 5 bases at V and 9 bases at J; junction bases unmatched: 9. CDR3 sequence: CASSPWTGHGSPLHF. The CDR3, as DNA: TGTGCCAGCAGTCCCTGGACAGGGCATGGTTCACCCCTCCACTTT.

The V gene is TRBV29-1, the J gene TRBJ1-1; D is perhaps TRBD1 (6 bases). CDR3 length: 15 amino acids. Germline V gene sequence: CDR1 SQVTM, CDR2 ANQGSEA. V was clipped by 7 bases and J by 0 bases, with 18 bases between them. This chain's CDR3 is CSALQGGGLNTEAFF. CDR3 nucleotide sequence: TGCAGCGCCCTACAGGGAGGGGGTTTGAACACTGAAGCTTTCTTT.

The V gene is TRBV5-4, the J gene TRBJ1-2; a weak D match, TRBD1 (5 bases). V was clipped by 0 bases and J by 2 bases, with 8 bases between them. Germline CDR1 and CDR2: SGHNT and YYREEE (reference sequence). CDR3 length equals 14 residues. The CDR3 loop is CASSLEAGNYGYTF. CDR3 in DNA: TGTGCCAGCAGCTTGGAAGCAGGGAACTATGGCTACACCTTC.

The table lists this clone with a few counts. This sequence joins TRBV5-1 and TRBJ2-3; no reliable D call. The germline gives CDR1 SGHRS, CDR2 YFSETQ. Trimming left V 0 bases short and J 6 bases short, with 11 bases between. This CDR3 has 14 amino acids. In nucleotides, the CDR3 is TGCGCCAGCAGCTTGGGACTTACCCCTGATACGCAGTATTTT. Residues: CASSLGLTPDTQYF.

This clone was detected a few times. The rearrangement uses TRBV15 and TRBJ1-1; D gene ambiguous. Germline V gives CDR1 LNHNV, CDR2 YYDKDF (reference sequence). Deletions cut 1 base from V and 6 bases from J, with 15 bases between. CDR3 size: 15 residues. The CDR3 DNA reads TGTGCCACCAGCAGAGGTGGGAAGACTACAGCTGAAGCTTTCTTT. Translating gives CATSRGGKTTAEAFF.

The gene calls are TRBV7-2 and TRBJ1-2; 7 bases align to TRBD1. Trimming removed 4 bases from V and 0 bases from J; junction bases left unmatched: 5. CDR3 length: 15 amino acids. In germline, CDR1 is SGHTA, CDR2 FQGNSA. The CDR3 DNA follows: TGTGCCAGCAGCTACGGGACAGCAGCTAACTATGGCTACACCTTC. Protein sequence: CASSYGTAANYGYTF. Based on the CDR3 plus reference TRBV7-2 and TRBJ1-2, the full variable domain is GAGVSQSPSNKVTEKGKDVELRCDPISGHTALYWYRQSLGQGLEFLIYFQGNSAPDKSGLPSDRFSAERTGGSVSTLTIQRTQQEDSAVYLCASSYGTAANYGYTFGSGTRLTVV.

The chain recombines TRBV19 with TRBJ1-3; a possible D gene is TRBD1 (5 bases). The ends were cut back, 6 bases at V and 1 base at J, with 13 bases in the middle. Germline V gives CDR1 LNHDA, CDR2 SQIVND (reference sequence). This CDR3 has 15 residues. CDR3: CASRERRQSGNTIYF. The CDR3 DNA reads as TGTGCCAGTAGGGAAAGGCGACAGTCTGGAAACACCATATATTTT.